This T cell receptor (beta chain) comes out of a study of shared clonotypes between healthy human individuals. Across the whole study: Participating donors consisted of a couple of women and a few men aged 18 to 49.

This CDR3 spans 16 amino acids. The V gene's germline CDR1 is LNHDA and CDR2 SQIVND (reference sequence). V was cut by 0 bases and J by 0 bases, with 6 bases left in between. The sample holds a few counts of this clone. The sample carries other DNA sequences with the same CDR3. At a deep level, the assay was run. Once extracted for a subset, genomic DNA was divided evenly among several immunoSEQ plates. Profiled with immunoSEQ multiplex PCR; TCRdb holds only in-frame clones, not every one. The table has a few hundred thousand clones, around 78% seen once. Sequencing used PBMCs. The chain recombines TRBV19 with TRBJ2-6; perhaps TRBD2 as D (6 bases). The clonotype was recovered from a middle-aged woman in good health. Some clones in this sample may be carry-over from other donors' samples. CDR3 in amino acids: CASSIEGGSGANVLTF. CDR3 nucleotide sequence: TGTGCCAGTAGTATAGAGGGGGGCTCTGGGGCCAACGTCCTGACTTTC.